This passage covers 23 T cell receptor beta chains from one sample sequenced in a study of shared clonotypes between healthy human individuals. Sequencing used immunoSEQ multiplex PCR; TCRdb keeps in-frame clones, though not all of them. In the table there are approximately 1.4 million clones, 98% of which are singletons. The specimen was naive CD4+ T cells sorted from blood. Subset meaning: CD45RA+ positively selected. The receptors were sampled from a man aged 25 to 45 in good health.

This sequence joins TRBV5-1 and TRBJ2-1; D perhaps matches TRBD2 (5 bases). This CDR3 comprises 16 residues. Germline V gene lookup returns CDR1 SGHRS and CDR2 YFSETQ. V was pared by 3 bases and J by 1 base, with 14 bases between. The CDR3 DNA reads as TGCGCCAGCAGCTCTCCTAGCTCTCCTTCCTACAATGAGCAGTTCTTC. It is translated as CASSSPSSPSYNEQFF.

The V gene is TRBV7-2, the J gene TRBJ2-7, with D maybe TRBD1 (5 bases). Germline V gives CDR1 SGHTA, CDR2 FQGNSA. Trimming pared 0 bases from V and 6 bases from J, leaving 12 bases between. This CDR3 contains 14 residues. The CDR3 DNA sequence: TGTGCCAGCAGCTTAGCCCAGCCAGGGTTCGAGCAGTACTTC. Amino acids: CASSLAQPGFEQYF.

J is TRBJ2-7 and V is TRBV11-2, with 14 bases identical to TRBD2. The CDR3 spans 17 residues. Per germline, CDR1 SGHAT and CDR2 FQNNGV. Trimming cost V 1 base and J 5 bases; bases outside gene matches: 7. The chain's CDR3 is CASSLVPGTSGSHEQYF. CDR3 bases: TGTGCCAGCAGCTTAGTCCCCGGGACTAGCGGGAGCCACGAGCAGTACTTC.

The chain employs TRBV5-1 and TRBJ2-3, with TRBD2 identical over 10 bases. The V gene end was trimmed by 0 bases and the J gene end by 7 bases; junction bases not matched to a gene: 8. The CDR3 has 16 residues. CDR1 is SGHRS and CDR2 is YFSETQ in the germline V gene. CDR3 nucleotides: TGCGCCAGCAGCTTGGGTCTAGCGGGAGTTTTATATACGCAGTATTTT. As protein: CASSLGLAGVLYTQYF.

The chain uses TRBV7-9 and TRBJ2-3; D remains unclear. Germline CDR1 reads SEHNR; CDR2 reads FQNEAQ (reference sequence). Trimming cost V 9 bases and J 0 bases, with 4 bases left between them. The CDR3 has 11 amino acids. CDR3 DNA sequence: TGTGCCAGTAGAAGCACAGATACGCAGTATTTT. Protein: CASRSTDTQYF.

The chain couples TRBV5-1 to TRBJ2-2; perhaps TRBD1 as D (6 bases). The V end was cut by 0 bases, the J end by 2 bases, with 11 bases between. CDR1 and CDR2 from the germline V gene are SGHRS and YFSETQ. The CDR3 contains 16 residues. The CDR3, as DNA: TGCGCCAGCAGCTTGGAAACACAGGGTAACACCGGGGAGCTGTTTTTT. It yields the protein CASSLETQGNTGELFF.

The chain uses TRBV7-3 and TRBJ1-1; 10 nucleotides align to TRBD1. The germline V gene has CDR1 SGHTA and CDR2 FQGTGA. The CDR3 is made up of 15 amino acids. Trimming at V came to 5 bases and at J to 4 bases, leaving 7 bases not matched to a gene. This CDR3 is CASSPKTGGVTEAFF. CDR3 DNA: TGTGCCAGCAGCCCAAAGACAGGGGGCGTCACTGAAGCTTTCTTT. The variable domain in full, completed from reference TRBV7-3 and TRBJ1-1, reads GAGVSQTPSNKVTEKGKYVELRCDPISGHTALYWYRQSLGQGPEFLIYFQGTGAADDSGLPNDRFFAVRPEGSVSTLKIQRTERGDSAVYLCASSPKTGGVTEAFFGQGTRLTVV.

The chain joins TRBV10-1 to TRBJ2-7, with D unclear. Trimming pared 2 bases from V and 2 bases from J, leaving 7 bases between. The germline V gene has CDR1 WNHNN and CDR2 SYGVQD (reference sequence). The CDR3 consists of 13 residues. This chain's CDR3 is CASSERFAYEQYF. The CDR3 coding sequence is TGCGCCAGCAGTGAGAGGTTCGCCTACGAGCAGTACTTC.

V usage is TRBV5-1 and J usage is TRBJ2-1; no clear D gene. This CDR3 spans 15 amino acids. From germline, CDR1 is SGHRS and CDR2 YFSETQ. V lost 7 bases, J lost 4 bases, and 18 bases lay in between. DNA for the CDR3: TGCGCCAGCTGTGCCTCGGACGGAATATACAATGAGCAGTTCTTC. Encoded protein: CASCASDGIYNEQFF.

The gene calls are TRBV30 and TRBJ1-2; D gene unclear. The CDR3 loop spans 12 amino acids. Germline V gene lookup returns CDR1 GTSNPN and CDR2 SVGIG (reference sequence). Trimming pared 5 bases from V and 0 bases from J, leaving 7 bases between. CDR3 coding DNA: TGTGCCTGGGGGAAAGCTAACTATGGCTACACCTTC. It encodes CAWGKANYGYTF.

The chain recombines TRBV5-8 with TRBJ2-4; 9 nucleotides match TRBD2. Germline V lookup: CDR1 SGHTS, CDR2 YDEGEE. The CDR3 contains 17 residues. After removal of 0 bases from V and 0 bases from J, the junction contained 4 bases not matched to a gene. The CDR3 region is CASSLGGGVVAKNIQYF. The CDR3 region has the DNA TGTGCCAGCAGCTTGGGCGGGGGGGTCGTAGCCAAAAACATTCAGTACTTC.

The rearrangement uses TRBV19 and TRBJ1-5; 8 bases fit TRBD1. There are 13 residues in the CDR3. V gave up 5 bases and J gave up 9 bases; unmatched junction bases: 6. The germline CDR1 and CDR2 sequences are LNHDA and SQIVND (reference sequence). The CDR3 DNA is TGTGCCAGTAGTCCCAGGGGGCGGCGGCCCCAGCATTTT. Translation gives CASSPRGRRPQHF.

The chain joins TRBV10-3 to TRBJ2-7, with 8 bases that match TRBD1. This CDR3 is 15 amino acids long. V was pared by 9 bases and J by 0 bases, with 10 bases of the junction left unmatched. From germline, CDR1 is ENHRY and CDR2 SYGVKD. Here the CDR3 DNA reads TGTGCCATTAACTCCGACAGGGGAAGCTCCTACGAGCAGTACTTC. As protein: CAINSDRGSSYEQYF.

This clone was observed once. J is TRBJ2-2 and V is TRBV29-1; D not resolved. The CDR3 sequence is 11 residues long. Between the trimmed V and J ends, which lost 7 bases and 5 bases, there was a span of 8 bases. Germline V gives CDR1 SQVTM, CDR2 ANQGSEA. CDR3 nucleotides: TGCAGCGCTGGAAGTACCGGGGAGCTGTTTTTT. It codes for CSAGSTGELFF.

The rearrangement links TRBV10-1 to TRBJ2-1; D might be TRBD1 (6 bases). This CDR3 has 16 amino acids. V shed 4 bases and J shed 8 bases, with 21 bases lying between them. CDR1 is WNHNN and CDR2 is SYGVQD in the germline V gene (reference sequence). CDR3 amino acids: CASSVGHLPPEDEQFF. CDR3 in DNA: TGCGCCAGCAGTGTGGGACATCTTCCCCCCGAAGATGAGCAGTTCTTC.

This chain uses TRBV4-2 with TRBJ2-5; a possible D gene is TRBD2 (6 bases). The germline CDR1 and CDR2 sequences are LGHNA and YNFKEQ. The V end was cut by 1 base, the J end by 5 bases, with 14 bases between. The CDR3 contains 15 residues. The CDR3 DNA is TGTGCCAGCAGCCAAGGGGACTCCGTAGTCGAGACCCAGTACTTC. The encoded protein is CASSQGDSVVETQYF.

The chain is built from TRBV7-9 and TRBJ2-7; 8 nucleotides align to TRBD2. V trimming: 3 bases; J trimming: 3 bases; junction bases outside the gene matches: 13. The CDR3 has 17 amino acids. Germline V gene lookup returns CDR1 SEHNR and CDR2 FQNEAQ (reference sequence). CDR3 amino acids: CASSFYRATSADYEQYF. As DNA, the CDR3 is TGTGCCAGCAGCTTTTACAGAGCGACTAGCGCCGACTACGAGCAGTACTTC.

This clone occurred once. The chain uses TRBV14 and TRBJ2-6; D gene uncertain. Trimming stripped 4 bases from V and 0 bases from J, with 13 bases between. The CDR3 is made up of 17 amino acids. The germline V gene has CDR1 SGHDN and CDR2 FVKESK. CDR3 in DNA: TGTGCCAGCAGCCGACGCCGGACGAACTCTGGGGCCAACGTCCTGACTTTC. Residues: CASSRRRTNSGANVLTF.

The J gene is TRBJ1-2, the V gene TRBV7-9, with a possible D match to TRBD1 (5 bases). V lost 1 base, J lost 7 bases, and 10 bases lay in between. This CDR3 spans 13 amino acids. The germline V gene encodes CDR1 SEHNR and CDR2 FQNEAQ (reference sequence). The CDR3 region has the DNA TGTGCCAGCAGCTTAGATAGGGGTTCTGGCTACACCTTC. Residues: CASSLDRGSGYTF.

The chain combines TRBV11-2 with TRBJ2-1, with D maybe TRBD2 (6 bases). Trimming left V 5 bases short and J 2 bases short, with 10 bases between. The CDR3 has 14 residues. Germline loops: CDR1 SGHAT, CDR2 FQNNGV. The CDR3 bases are TGTGCCAGCAGCCGGCTAGCGACCTACAATGAGCAGTTCTTC. It yields the protein CASSRLATYNEQFF. Combining the CDR3 with reference TRBV11-2 and TRBJ2-1 gives the whole variable domain EAGVAQSPRYKIIEKRQSVAFWCNPISGHATLYWYQQILGQGPKLLIQFQNNGVVDDSQLPKDRFSAERLKGVDSTLKIQPAKLEDSAVYLCASSRLATYNEQFFGPGTRLTVL.

The genes are TRBV19 and TRBJ1-5; 7 bases line up with TRBD1. The junction had 2 bases not matched to a gene; V was cut back by 0 bases and J by 6 bases. CDR1 and CDR2 (germline): LNHDA, SQIVND (reference sequence). This CDR3 region has 14 residues. The DNA of the CDR3 is TGTGCCAGTAGTATAGAGACAGGGACTCAGCCCCAGCATTTT. This sequence encodes CASSIETGTQPQHF.

This chain links TRBV10-3 with TRBJ1-4; D possibly corresponds to TRBD1 (6 bases). Germline CDR1 is ENHRY and CDR2 is SYGVKD. The CDR3 is 15 amino acids. The V end lost 0 bases, the J end lost 8 bases, and 13 bases lay between the germline ends. This CDR3 reads CAISESLGAGEKLFF. The DNA of the CDR3 is TGTGCCATCAGTGAGTCGTTGGGGGCTGGGGAAAAACTGTTTTTT.

The chain links TRBV5-1 to TRBJ1-4; the D gene is possibly TRBD1 (5 bases). CDR3 length equals 15 residues. Germline V gives CDR1 SGHRS, CDR2 YFSETQ. V was pared by 1 base and J by 6 bases, with 13 bases between. CDR3 amino acids: CASSLLWGSDEKLFF. The CDR3 DNA sequence: TGCGCCAGCAGCTTGCTTTGGGGGTCCGATGAAAAACTGTTTTTT.